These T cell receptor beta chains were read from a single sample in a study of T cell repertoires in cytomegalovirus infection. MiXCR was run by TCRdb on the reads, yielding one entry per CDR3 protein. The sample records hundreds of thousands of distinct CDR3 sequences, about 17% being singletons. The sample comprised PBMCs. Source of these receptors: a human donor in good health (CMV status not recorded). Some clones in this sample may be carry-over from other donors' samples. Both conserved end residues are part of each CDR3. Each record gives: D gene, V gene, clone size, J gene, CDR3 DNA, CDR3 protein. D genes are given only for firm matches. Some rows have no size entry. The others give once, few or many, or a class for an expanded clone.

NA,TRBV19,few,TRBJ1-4,TGTGCCAGTAGTCCAACCTACAGGGCGGTTAATGAAAAACTGTTTTTT,CASSPTYRAVNEKLFF
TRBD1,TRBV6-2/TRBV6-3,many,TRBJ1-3,TGTGCCAGCAGTTACTTCACCCGGGACAGGGGCTCTGGAAACACCATATATTTT,CASSYFTRDRGSGNTIYF
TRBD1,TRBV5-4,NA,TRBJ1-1,TGTGCCAGCAGCTTTCCGGGACAGCTCATGAACACTGAAGCTTTCTTT,CASSFPGQLMNTEAFF
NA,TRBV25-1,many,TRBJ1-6,TGTGCCAGCAGTGAATTTGAGGTGGATTCACCCCTCCACTTT,CASSEFEVDSPLHF
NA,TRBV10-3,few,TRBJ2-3,TGTGCCATCGCTGAAGGGGCCAATTCGGCAGATACGCAGTATTTT,CAIAEGANSADTQYF
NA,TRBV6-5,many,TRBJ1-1,TGTGCCAGCAGTTACGAGGGCACGAAGTCTGAAGCTTTCTTT,CASSYEGTKSEAFF
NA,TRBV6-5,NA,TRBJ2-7,TGTGCCAGCAGACTAACCTACAGGGACCACGAGCAGTACTTC,CASRLTYRDHEQYF
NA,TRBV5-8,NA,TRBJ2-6,TGTGCCAGCAGCCTGCGGGGGCACTCCTCTGGGGCCAACGTCCTGACTTTC,CASSLRGHSSGANVLTF
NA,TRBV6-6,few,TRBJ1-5,TGTGCCAGCAGTTACTCGATTGGGGGCGGTCAGCCCCAGCATTTT,CASSYSIGGGQPQHF
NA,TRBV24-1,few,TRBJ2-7,TGTGCCACCAGTGATTTTGTCGGGGGCTCCTACGAGCAGTACTTC,CATSDFVGGSYEQYF
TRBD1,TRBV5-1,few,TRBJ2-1,TGCGCCAGCAGTGGTCTGGAACAGGGGGCGTACGATGAGCAGTTCTTC,CASSGLEQGAYDEQFF
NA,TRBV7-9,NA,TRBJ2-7,TGTGCCAGCAGCTGGGCCGGGTCTGGCCAGTACTTC,CASSWAGSGQYF
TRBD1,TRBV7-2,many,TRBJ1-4,TGTGCCAGCAGCTCTAGAAGGGGGCAAGAAAAACTGTTTTTT,CASSSRRGQEKLFF
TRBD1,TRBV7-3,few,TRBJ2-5,TGTGCCAGCAGCAGAGGACAGGGCTTAACCTCGGAGACCCAGTACTTC,CASSRGQGLTSETQYF
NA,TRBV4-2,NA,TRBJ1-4,TGTGCCAGCAGCCAAGAAGCTGCAACTAATGAAAAACTGTTTTTT,CASSQEAATNEKLFF
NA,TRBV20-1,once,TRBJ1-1,TGCAGTGCCACGACCCCAGTGAACACTGAAGCTTTCTTT,CSATTPVNTEAFF